This T cell receptor (beta chain) emerged from a study of cytomegalovirus exposure and HLA in healthy donors. Study as a whole: About 85 million unique TCR sequences came from HLA-typed donors in an early release.

Only a few counts were recorded for this clone. The antigen is not known. This CDR3 comprises 15 residues. Germline-derived CDR1 and CDR2 are LNHDA and SQIVND (reference sequence). V trimming: 4 bases; J trimming: 1 base; junction bases outside the gene matches: 5. Study-wide results and caveats: Per published accounts, TCR beta sequences correctly predicted the HLA-A and HLA-B alleles of most subjects.

A multiplex PCR was run with 60 Vbeta primers and 13 Jbeta primers. Data came from immunoSEQ multiplex PCR; TCRdb stores just in-frame clones and leaves some out. The sample holds 150,000 to 200,000 clones, around 76% seen once. Sample: PBMCs. The chain carries TRBV19 and TRBJ1-1; TRBD1 matches at 8 bases. The source of this sequence is a woman aged 40 to 50 in good health and CMV-seronegative. The CDR3 DNA follows: TGTGCCAGTAGTAATGGACAGGGAAAGAACACTGAAGCTTTCTTT. Its translation is CASSNGQGKNTEAFF.